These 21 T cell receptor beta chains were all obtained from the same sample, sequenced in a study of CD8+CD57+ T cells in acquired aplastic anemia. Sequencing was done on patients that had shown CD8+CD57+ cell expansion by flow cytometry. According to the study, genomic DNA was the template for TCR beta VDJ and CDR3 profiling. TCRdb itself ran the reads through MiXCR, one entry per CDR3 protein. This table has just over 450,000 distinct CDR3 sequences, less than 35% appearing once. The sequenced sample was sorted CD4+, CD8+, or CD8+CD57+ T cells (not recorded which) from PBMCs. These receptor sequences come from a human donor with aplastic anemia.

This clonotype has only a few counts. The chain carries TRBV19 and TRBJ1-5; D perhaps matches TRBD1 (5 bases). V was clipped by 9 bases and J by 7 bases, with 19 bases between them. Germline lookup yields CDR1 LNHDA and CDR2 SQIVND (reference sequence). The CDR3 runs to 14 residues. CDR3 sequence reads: CASSQGRVRQPQHF. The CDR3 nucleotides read TGTGCCAGCAGCCAGGGCAGGGTAAGACAGCCCCAGCATTTT.

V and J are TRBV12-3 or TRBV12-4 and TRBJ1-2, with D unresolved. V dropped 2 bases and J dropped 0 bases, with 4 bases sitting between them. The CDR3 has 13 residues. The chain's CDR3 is CASSLPANYGYTF. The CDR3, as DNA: TGTGCCAGCAGTTTACCCGCTAACTATGGCTACACCTTC.

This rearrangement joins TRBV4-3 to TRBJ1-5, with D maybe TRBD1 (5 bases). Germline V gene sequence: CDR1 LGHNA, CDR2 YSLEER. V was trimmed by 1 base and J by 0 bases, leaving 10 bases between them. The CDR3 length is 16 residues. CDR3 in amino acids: CASSQVATGSNQPQHF. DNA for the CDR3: TGCGCCAGCAGCCAAGTAGCCACAGGTAGCAATCAGCCCCAGCATTTT.

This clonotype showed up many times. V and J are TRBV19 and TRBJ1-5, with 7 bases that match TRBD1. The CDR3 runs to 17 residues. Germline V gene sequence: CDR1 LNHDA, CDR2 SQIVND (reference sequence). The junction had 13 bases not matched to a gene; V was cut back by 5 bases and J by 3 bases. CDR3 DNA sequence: TGTGCCAGTAGTCCCCGGAGCCCGGGACAGCCCAATCAGCCCCAGCATTTT. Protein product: CASSPRSPGQPNQPQHF.

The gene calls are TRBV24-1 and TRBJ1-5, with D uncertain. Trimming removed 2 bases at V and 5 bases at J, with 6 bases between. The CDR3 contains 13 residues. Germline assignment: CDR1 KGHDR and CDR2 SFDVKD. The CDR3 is CATSDSSDQPQHF. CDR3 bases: TGTGCCACCAGTGATTCCTCAGATCAGCCCCAGCATTTT.

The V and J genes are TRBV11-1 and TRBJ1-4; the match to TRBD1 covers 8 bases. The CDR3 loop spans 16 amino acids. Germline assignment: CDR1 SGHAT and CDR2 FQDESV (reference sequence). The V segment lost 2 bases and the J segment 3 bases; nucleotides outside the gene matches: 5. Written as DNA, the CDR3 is TGTGCCAGCAGCTTAAGACAGGGGATGCCTAATGAAAAACTGTTTTTT. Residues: CASSLRQGMPNEKLFF.

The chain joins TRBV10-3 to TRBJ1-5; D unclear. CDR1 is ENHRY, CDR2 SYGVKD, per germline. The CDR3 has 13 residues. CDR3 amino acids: CTSSGGGNQPQHF. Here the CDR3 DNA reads TGTACCAGCTCAGGAGGAGGGAATCAGCCCCAGCATTTT.

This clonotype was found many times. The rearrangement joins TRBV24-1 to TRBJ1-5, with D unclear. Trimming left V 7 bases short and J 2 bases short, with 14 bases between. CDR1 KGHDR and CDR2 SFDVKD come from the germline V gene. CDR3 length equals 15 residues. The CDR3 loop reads CATSSSQPGNQPQHF. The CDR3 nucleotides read TGTGCCACCAGCTCCTCACAGCCAGGCAATCAGCCCCAGCATTTT.

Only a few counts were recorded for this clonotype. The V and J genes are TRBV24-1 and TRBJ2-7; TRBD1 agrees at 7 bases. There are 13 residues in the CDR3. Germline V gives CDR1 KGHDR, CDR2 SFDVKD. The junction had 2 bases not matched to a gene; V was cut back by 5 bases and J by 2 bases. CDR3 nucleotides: TGTGCCACCAGTGCAACAGGGGCCTACGAGCAGTACTTC. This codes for CATSATGAYEQYF.

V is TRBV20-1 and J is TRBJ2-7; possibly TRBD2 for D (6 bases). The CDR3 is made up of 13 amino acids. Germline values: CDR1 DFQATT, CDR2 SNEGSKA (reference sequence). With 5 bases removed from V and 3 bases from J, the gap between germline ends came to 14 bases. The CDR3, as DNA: TGCAGTGCTCCCGGGACTTGCGACTACGAGCAGTACTTC. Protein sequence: CSAPGTCDYEQYF.

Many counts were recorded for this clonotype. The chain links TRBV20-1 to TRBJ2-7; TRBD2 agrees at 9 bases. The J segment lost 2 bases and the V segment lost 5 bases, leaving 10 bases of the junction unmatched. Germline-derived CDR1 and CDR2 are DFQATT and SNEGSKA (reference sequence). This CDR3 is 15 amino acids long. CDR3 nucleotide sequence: TGCAGTGCTGGTGGCAGCGGGGGGCAAACCTACGAGCAGTACTTC. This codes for CSAGGSGGQTYEQYF.

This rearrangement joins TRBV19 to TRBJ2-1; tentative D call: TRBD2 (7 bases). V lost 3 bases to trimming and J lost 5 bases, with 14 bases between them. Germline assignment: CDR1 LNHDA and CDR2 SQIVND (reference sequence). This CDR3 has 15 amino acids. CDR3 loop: CASSIYGGLNNEQFF. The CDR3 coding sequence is TGTGCCAGTAGTATCTACGGGGGGCTGAACAATGAGCAGTTCTTC.

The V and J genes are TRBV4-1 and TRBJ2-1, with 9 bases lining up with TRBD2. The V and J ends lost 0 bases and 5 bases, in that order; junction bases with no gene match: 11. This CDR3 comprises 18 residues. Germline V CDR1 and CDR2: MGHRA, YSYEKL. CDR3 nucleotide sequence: TGCGCCAGCAGCCAAGATCGAGCGGGGGGACAGCTTAACAATGAGCAGTTCTTC. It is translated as CASSQDRAGGQLNNEQFF.

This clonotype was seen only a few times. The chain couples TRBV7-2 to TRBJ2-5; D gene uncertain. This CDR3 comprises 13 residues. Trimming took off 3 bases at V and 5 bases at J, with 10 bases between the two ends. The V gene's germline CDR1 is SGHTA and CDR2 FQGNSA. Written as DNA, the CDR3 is TGTGCCAGCAGCTTCATAGTCTGGGAGACCCAGTACTTC. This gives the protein CASSFIVWETQYF. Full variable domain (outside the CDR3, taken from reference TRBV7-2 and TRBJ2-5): GAGVSQSPSNKVTEKGKDVELRCDPISGHTALYWYRQSLGQGLEFLIYFQGNSAPDKSGLPSDRFSAERTGGSVSTLTIQRTQQEDSAVYLCASSFIVWETQYFGPGTRLLVL.

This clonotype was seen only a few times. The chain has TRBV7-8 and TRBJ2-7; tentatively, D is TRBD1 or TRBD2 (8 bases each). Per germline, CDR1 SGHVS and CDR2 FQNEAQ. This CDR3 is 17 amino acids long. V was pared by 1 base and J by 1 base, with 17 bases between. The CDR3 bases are TGTGCCAGCAGCTTAGTAGCGGGGACAGGCAGGTCCTACGAGCAGTACTTC. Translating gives CASSLVAGTGRSYEQYF.

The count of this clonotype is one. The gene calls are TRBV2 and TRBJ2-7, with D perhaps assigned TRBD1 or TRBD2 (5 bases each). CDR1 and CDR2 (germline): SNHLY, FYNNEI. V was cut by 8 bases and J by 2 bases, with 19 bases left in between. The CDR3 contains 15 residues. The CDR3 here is CASSPLGEQTYEQYV. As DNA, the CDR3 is TGTGCCAGCTCACCATTGGGGGAGCAGACCTACGAGCAGTACGTC.

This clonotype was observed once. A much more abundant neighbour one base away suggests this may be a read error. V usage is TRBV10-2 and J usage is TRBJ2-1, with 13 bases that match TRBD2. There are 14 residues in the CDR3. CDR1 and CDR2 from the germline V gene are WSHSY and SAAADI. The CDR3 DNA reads TGCGCCAGCAGCGGGACTAGCGGGACCAATGAGCGGTTCTTC. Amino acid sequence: CASSGTSGTNERFF.

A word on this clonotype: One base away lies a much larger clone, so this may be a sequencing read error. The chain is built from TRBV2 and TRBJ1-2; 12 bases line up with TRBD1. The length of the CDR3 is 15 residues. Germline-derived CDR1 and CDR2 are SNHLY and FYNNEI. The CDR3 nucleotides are TGTGCCAGCAGTGAATTGGGACAGGGGGCCAAGGGCTGCACCTTC. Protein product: CASSELGQGAKGCTF.

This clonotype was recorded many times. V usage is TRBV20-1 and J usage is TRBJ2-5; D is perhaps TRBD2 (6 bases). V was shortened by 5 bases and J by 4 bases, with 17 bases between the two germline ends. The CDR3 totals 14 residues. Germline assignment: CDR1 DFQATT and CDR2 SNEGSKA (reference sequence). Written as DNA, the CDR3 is TGCAGTGCTTTCCGGGACTCACGTGGAGAGACCCAGTACTTC. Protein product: CSAFRDSRGETQYF.

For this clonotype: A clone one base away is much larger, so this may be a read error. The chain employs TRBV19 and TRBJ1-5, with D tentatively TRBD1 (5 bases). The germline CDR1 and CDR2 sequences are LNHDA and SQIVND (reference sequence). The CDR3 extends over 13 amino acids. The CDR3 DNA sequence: TGTGCCAGTAGTATAGGGGGCAATCGGCCCCAGCATTTT. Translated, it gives CASSIGGNRPQHF.

CDR3 in amino acids: CASSAWDSQETQYF. The CDR3 DNA reads TGCGCCAGCAGCGCCTGGGACAGCCAAGAGACCCAGTACTTC. This rearrangement joins TRBV5-1 to TRBJ2-5, with TRBD1 identical over 7 bases. The CDR3 has 14 residues. Unmatched junction bases numbered 4, after V lost 4 bases and J lost 1 base. Germline V gives CDR1 SGHRS, CDR2 YFSETQ.